Sequencing of this T cell receptor (beta chain) was carried out in a study of identical twins. Whole-study findings and limits: Out-of-frame alpha sequences shared between twins exhibited an excess of low generation probability. Models predicted too little out-of-frame TCR alpha sharing in monozygotic twins.

The CDR3 length is 15 residues. CDR1 is SGHRS and CDR2 is YFSETQ in the germline V gene. TCRdb fed the 5' RACE reads into MiXCR, producing one record per CDR3 protein. The repertoire includes approximately 1.8 million distinct CDR3 sequences, about 32% of them detected once, and more than 0.25% sits in the top ten. This clonotype was seen more than once but under ten times. The antigen remains unidentified. At one of its ends the junction is not consistent with the germline gene, which may arise from a read error. Material: cord blood. The chain couples TRBV5-1 to TRBJ1-1; TRBD1 matches at 9 bases. This receptor was obtained from a newborn girl in good health. For the CDR3, the DNA is TGCGCCAGCACCTTGGGGGACAGGGAGGAGGGTGAAGCTTTCTTT. Protein sequence: CASTLGDREEGEAFF.